The T cell receptor beta chain described here comes from a study of cytomegalovirus exposure and HLA in healthy donors. Study-wide points: A link between a missense DCLRE1C variant and TCR beta V- and J-gene trimming emerged from a later analysis.

The PCR ran on 60 Vbeta and 13 Jbeta primers. The table came from immunoSEQ multiplex PCR; TCRdb's copy has only in-frame clones and leaves some out. The sample shows around 130,000 clones, around 74% of them seen only once. Germline V gene data show CDR1 as GTSNPN and CDR2 as SVGIG (reference sequence). The CDR3 has 13 residues. Between the trimmed V and J ends, which lost 0 bases and 4 bases, there was a span of 9 bases. Notes on this clone: The antigen is unknown.

The V call is TRBV30, the J call TRBJ1-2; D remains ambiguous. Material for sequencing was PBMCs. This TCR derives from a man aged 25 to 40 in good health and CMV-seronegative. The CDR3 here is CAWSVPDFYGYTF. Here the CDR3 DNA reads TGTGCCTGGAGTGTACCGGACTTCTATGGCTACACCTTC.